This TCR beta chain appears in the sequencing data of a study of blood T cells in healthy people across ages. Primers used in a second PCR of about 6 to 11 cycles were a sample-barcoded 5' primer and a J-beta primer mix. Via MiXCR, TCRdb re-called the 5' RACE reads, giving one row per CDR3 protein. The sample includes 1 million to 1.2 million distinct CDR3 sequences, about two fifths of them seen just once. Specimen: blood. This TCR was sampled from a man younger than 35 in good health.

As DNA, the CDR3 is TGTGCCATCAGTGAGGCTACCAAGAACACCGGGGAGCTGTTTTTT. Translation gives CAISEATKNTGELFF. V gene TRBV10-3 combines with J gene TRBJ2-2; D gene ambiguous. V lost 2 bases, J lost 1 base, and 8 bases lay in between. The V gene's germline CDR1 is ENHRY and CDR2 SYGVKD. The CDR3 loop spans 15 amino acids.